This passage covers 24 T cell receptor beta chains from one sample sequenced in a study of blood T cell repertoires in COVID-19. Sequencing used immunoSEQ multiplex PCR; TCRdb keeps in-frame clones, though not all of them. The sample holds around 200,000 clones, around 84% seen once. Sequences were obtained from peripheral blood. These receptors were collected from a man in his forties with active or convalescent COVID-19.

For this clone: The junction does not match germline at one end; this may be a read error. V is TRBV7-7 and J is TRBJ2-5; D is unresolved. CDR1 is SSHAT and CDR2 is FNYEAQ in the germline V gene (reference sequence). The CDR3 runs 14 residues. The CDR3 protein is CASSPSGPQETQYF. The CDR3 bases are TGTGCTAGCAGCCCCAGTGGGCCCCAAGAGACCCAGTACTTC.

This rearrangement joins TRBV4-1 to TRBJ2-3, with 15 bases matching TRBD2. The V gene end was trimmed by 5 bases and the J gene end by 5 bases; junction bases not matched to a gene: 5. Germline values: CDR1 MGHRA, CDR2 YSYEKL. This CDR3 region has 16 residues. This CDR3 is CASSRTSGGAGDTQYF. CDR3 nucleotide sequence: TGCGCCAGCAGCAGGACTAGCGGGGGGGCTGGAGATACGCAGTATTTT.

This chain connects TRBV28 to TRBJ1-5; TRBD1 matches at 8 bases. Germline loops: CDR1 MDHEN, CDR2 SYDVKM. Unmatched junction bases numbered 17, after V lost 10 bases and J lost 6 bases. The CDR3 totals 16 residues. The CDR3 region is CATTPPGTGRGQPQHF. The CDR3 DNA sequence: TGTGCCACTACGCCCCCCGGGACAGGTAGGGGTCAGCCCCAGCATTTT.

In DNA form, the CDR3 reads TGTGCCAGCAGCTTTTTTGGCAGATCCACAGATACGCAGTATTTT. The encoded protein is CASSFFGRSTDTQYF. The chain uses TRBV11-3 and TRBJ2-3; D remains ambiguous. The V end was cut by 3 bases, the J end by 2 bases, with 12 bases between. The CDR3 extends over 15 amino acids. The germline V gene encodes CDR1 SGHNT and CDR2 YENEEA.

The chain has TRBV9 and TRBJ2-2, with 8 bases identical to TRBD1. The CDR3 contains 15 residues. In germline, CDR1 is SGDLS, CDR2 YYNGEE. With V trimmed by 3 bases and J by 5 bases, 6 bases remained unmatched. CDR3 nucleotides: TGTGCCAGCAGCGAATCAGGGGGCTGGACCGGGGAGCTGTTTTTT. Protein sequence: CASSESGGWTGELFF. Supplemented by reference TRBV9 and TRBJ2-2, the full variable domain reads DSGVTQTPKHLITATGQRVTLRCSPRSGDLSVYWYQQSLDQGLQFLIQYYNGEERAKGNILERFSAQQFPDLHSELNLSSLELGDSALYFCASSESGGWTGELFFGEGSRLTVL.

This clone has more than one count but fewer than ten. CDR3 in DNA: TGTGCCAGTAGTACCCAGACCGAGGCCTCTAACTATGGCTACACCTTC. Its protein is CASSTQTEASNYGYTF. The chain has TRBV19 and TRBJ1-2, with unresolved D. V lost 4 bases to trimming and J lost 0 bases, with 15 bases between them. In germline, CDR1 is LNHDA, CDR2 SQIVND (reference sequence). The CDR3 sequence is 16 residues long.

The V gene is TRBV3-1 (or the pseudogene TRBV3-2), the J gene TRBJ2-5; 7 bases map to TRBD1. Germline V gene sequence: CDR1 LGHDT, CDR2 YNNKEL (reference sequence). The length of the CDR3 is 15 residues. Trimming removed 0 bases from V and 5 bases from J; junction bases left unmatched: 6. In nucleotides, the CDR3 is TGTGCCAGCAGCCAAGATCATGGACAGGTTGAGACCCAGTACTTC. This sequence encodes CASSQDHGQVETQYF.

This chain links TRBV4-3 with TRBJ1-4, with a tentative D call TRBD1 (6 bases). Germline V gene sequence: CDR1 LGHNA, CDR2 YSLEER. Trimming removed 1 base at V and 8 bases at J, with 11 bases between. CDR3 length equals 14 residues. The CDR3 DNA sequence: TGCGCCAGCAGCCAAGTTTTGGGGGCGGAAAAACTGTTTTTT. Its protein is CASSQVLGAEKLFF.

The chain employs TRBV7-3 and TRBJ2-5; a weak D match, TRBD1 (6 bases). V was pared by 0 bases and J by 7 bases, with 18 bases between. Germline CDR1 SGHTA, CDR2 FQGTGA. CDR3 length equals 16 residues. DNA of the CDR3: TGTGCCAGCAGCTTAACGCTAGGGGGAACGGCCGGGACCCAGTACTTC. It specifies CASSLTLGGTAGTQYF.

V and J are TRBV5-1 and TRBJ1-4, with 8 bases identical to TRBD1. This CDR3 region has 16 residues. The V gene end was trimmed by 4 bases and the J gene end by 0 bases; junction bases not matched to a gene: 5. Germline CDR1 is SGHRS and CDR2 is YFSETQ. The CDR3 region is CASSLTGEATNEKLFF. In nucleotides, the CDR3 is TGCGCCAGCAGCCTGACAGGGGAGGCAACTAATGAAAAACTGTTTTTT.

This clone has just a few counts. The chain carries TRBV2 and TRBJ2-1; 9 bases agree with TRBD2. The V and J ends lost 7 bases and 2 bases, in that order; junction bases with no gene match: 3. CDR1 SNHLY and CDR2 FYNNEI come from the germline V gene. CDR3 length: 14 amino acids. CDR3 residues: CASTPSGAYNEQFF. Here the CDR3 DNA reads TGTGCCAGCACACCTAGCGGGGCCTACAATGAGCAGTTCTTC.

V is TRBV6-5 and J is TRBJ1-2; the D is unclear. This CDR3 is built from 15 residues. The V end was cut by 6 bases, the J end by 2 bases, with 16 bases between. CDR1 MNHEY and CDR2 SVGAGI come from the germline V gene. The DNA for the CDR3 is TGTGCCAGCAGCTCGACGCGGAGTACCAACTATGGCTACACCTTC. This sequence encodes CASSSTRSTNYGYTF.

V usage is TRBV28 and J usage is TRBJ2-2; D is undetermined. The V end lost 6 bases, the J end lost 6 bases, and 8 bases lay between the germline ends. Per germline, CDR1 MDHEN and CDR2 SYDVKM. This CDR3 region has 12 residues. CDR3 in DNA: TGTGCCAGCAGCCCCGGGTCCGGGGAGCTGTTTTTT. Translated, it gives CASSPGSGELFF.

The rearrangement joins TRBV14 to TRBJ1-6; 7 bases are a match to TRBD1. The CDR3 covers 15 residues. Per the germline V gene, CDR1 is SGHDN and CDR2 is FVKESK. Trimming cost V 1 base and J 6 bases; bases outside gene matches: 3. The chain's CDR3 is CASSQGQGSNSPLHF. CDR3 in DNA: TGTGCCAGCAGCCAAGGACAGGGTAGTAATTCACCCCTCCACTTT. The whole variable domain, filled in from reference TRBV14 and TRBJ1-6, reads EAGVTQFPSHSVIEKGQTVTLRCDPISGHDNLYWYRRVMGKEIKFLLHFVKESKQDESGMPNNRFLAERTGGTYSTLKVQPAELEDSGVYFCASSQGQGSNSPLHFGNGTRLTVT.

This clone was found a few times. The chain couples TRBV5-1 to TRBJ1-2; D ambiguous. The CDR3 has 14 residues. Trimming removed 6 bases at V and 4 bases at J, with 16 bases between. Germline V gene lookup returns CDR1 SGHRS and CDR2 YFSETQ. CDR3 protein: CASTWTGGLYGYTF. CDR3 DNA: TGCGCCAGCACTTGGACCGGCGGGCTCTATGGCTACACCTTC.

The J gene is TRBJ2-1, the V gene TRBV7-2; tentative D call: TRBD2 (6 bases). Germline V CDR1 and CDR2: SGHTA, FQGNSA. This CDR3 region has 16 residues. Trimming shortened V by 1 base and J by 0 bases, and 10 bases separated the two germline ends. CDR3 loop: CASSLEGGASYNEQFF. The CDR3 bases are TGTGCCAGCAGCTTAGAGGGCGGGGCCTCCTACAATGAGCAGTTCTTC.

V gene TRBV9 combines with J gene TRBJ2-1, with D possibly being TRBD2 (5 bases). Germline V gene data show CDR1 as SGDLS and CDR2 as YYNGEE. This CDR3 has 16 amino acids. V gave up 1 base and J gave up 4 bases, with 15 bases separating them. For the CDR3, the DNA is TGTGCCAGCAGCGTACTAGATTCGGGGTTTTACAATGAGCAGTTCTTC. Residues: CASSVLDSGFYNEQFF. Looking up the rest from reference TRBV9 and TRBJ2-1 gives the full variable domain: DSGVTQTPKHLITATGQRVTLRCSPRSGDLSVYWYQQSLDQGLQFLIQYYNGEERAKGNILERFSAQQFPDLHSELNLSSLELGDSALYFCASSVLDSGFYNEQFFGPGTRLTVL.

Details on this clone: Different DNA sequences within this sample yield the same CDR3. This chain connects TRBV28 to TRBJ1-5; D possibly corresponds to TRBD1 (6 bases). The germline V gene has CDR1 MDHEN and CDR2 SYDVKM. The CDR3 extends over 13 amino acids. Trimming removed 6 bases at V and 4 bases at J, with 10 bases between. The CDR3 sequence: CASSQDSNQPQHF. CDR3 nucleotides: TGTGCCAGCAGCCAGGACAGTAATCAGCCCCAGCATTTT. The variable domain in full, completed from reference TRBV28 and TRBJ1-5, reads DVKVTQSSRYLVKRTGEKVFLECVQDMDHENMFWYRQDPGLGLRLIYFSYDVKMKEKGDIPEGYSVSREKKERFSLILESASTNQTSMYLCASSQDSNQPQHFGDGTRLSIL.

The J gene is TRBJ2-3, the V gene TRBV13, with D maybe TRBD2 (6 bases). The CDR3 sequence is 14 residues long. The V and J ends lost 4 bases and 1 base respectively, with 9 bases between them. CDR1 PRHDT and CDR2 FYEKMQ come from the germline V gene (reference sequence). The CDR3 loop reads CASSSGLRTDTQYF. The CDR3 bases are TGTGCCAGCAGCTCGGGACTTCGCACAGATACGCAGTATTTT.

J is TRBJ1-5 and V is TRBV11-3; D is undetermined. Trimming stripped 4 bases from V and 7 bases from J, with 11 bases between. CDR1 and CDR2 from the germline V gene are SGHNT and YENEEA. There are 13 residues in the CDR3. The CDR3 is CASSSSPSQPQHF. The CDR3 nucleotides read TGTGCCAGCAGCTCCTCCCCGAGCCAGCCCCAGCATTTT.

The chain recombines TRBV5-5 with TRBJ2-7, with 10 positions matching TRBD1. This CDR3 is built from 15 residues. V was pared by 0 bases and J by 5 bases, with 5 bases of the junction left unmatched. The germline gives CDR1 SGHKS, CDR2 YYEKEE (reference sequence). Written as DNA, the CDR3 is TGTGCCAGCAGCTTGGCCCCCGACAGGGGGCACGAGCAGTACTTC. Translating gives CASSLAPDRGHEQYF.

This clone appeared a few times. The J gene is TRBJ2-7, the V gene TRBV27; TRBD1 aligns across 8 bases. The CDR3 is 16 amino acids. Germline V gives CDR1 MNHEY, CDR2 SMNVEV (reference sequence). Germline trimming cut 5 bases from V and 3 bases from J; bases unmatched to any gene: 12. The CDR3 spells CASSPPGDRRIYEQYF. The CDR3 nucleotides read TGTGCCAGCAGTCCCCCCGGGGACAGGCGGATCTACGAGCAGTACTTC.

The rearrangement joins TRBV25-1 to TRBJ2-5; the D is unclear. Germline CDR1 is MGHDK and CDR2 is SYGVNS. The CDR3 is 13 amino acids. Trimming shortened V by 0 bases and J by 5 bases, and 7 bases separated the two germline ends. CDR3 in amino acids: CASSEYGVETQYF. The CDR3 DNA is TGTGCCAGCAGTGAATATGGAGTGGAGACCCAGTACTTC.

V and J are TRBV3-1 (or the pseudogene TRBV3-2) and TRBJ1-1, with 12 bases matching TRBD1. Germline trimming cut 4 bases from V and 4 bases from J; bases unmatched to any gene: 13. Germline CDR1 LGHDT, CDR2 YNNKEL (reference sequence). The CDR3 is made up of 18 amino acids. The DNA for the CDR3 is TGTGCCAGCAGCCTCTCCGGGACAGGGGGCTTCTGGGGCACTGAAGCTTTCTTT. Translation gives CASSLSGTGGFWGTEAFF.